The rows below give T cell receptor beta chains drawn from one sample of a study of regulatory T cells in long-lasting Graves disease. TCRdb recomputed calls from the multiplex PCR reads with MiXCR, one row per CDR3 protein. This sample yields 520,000 or so distinct CDR3 sequences, of which 12% are seen a single time; 8.9% belongs to the top ten. The same sample was also studied in work on T cells in Graves' hyperthyroidism and ophthalmopathy.

This specimen consisted of peripheral blood mononuclear cells (PBMCs), obtained at new diagnosis, from a patient treated with antithyroid drugs. These receptor sequences come from a woman in her 30s with Graves disease. Both conserved end residues are part of each CDR3. Each record gives: J gene, D gene, V gene, clone size, CDR3 protein, CDR3 DNA. D genes are given only for firm matches. Not every row has a clone size; where given, it reads once, few, many or a size class.

TRBJ1-4	-	TRBV6-1	-	CASSPPVGEAGEKLFF	TGTGCCAGCAGTCCACCCGTCGGGGAGGCGGGTGAAAAACTGTTTTTT
TRBJ1-5	TRBD1	TRBV12-3/TRBV12-4	many	CASSLRGRGQPQHF	TGTGCCAGCAGTTTAAGGGGGCGAGGACAGCCCCAGCATTTT
TRBJ2-7	-	TRBV28	many	CASSFQAYEQYF	TGTGCCAGCAGTTTCCAAGCCTACGAGCAGTACTTC
TRBJ1-1	-	TRBV5-1	many	CASSALSMNTEAFF	TGCGCCAGCAGCGCATTATCCATGAACACTGAAGCTTTCTTT
TRBJ1-2	TRBD1	TRBV7-9	-	CASRPGGIVNYGYTF	TGTGCCAGCAGACCAGGGGGCATTGTTAACTATGGCTACACCTTC
TRBJ2-2	TRBD1	TRBV20-1	many	CSARGRTGGDTGELFF	TGCAGTGCTAGGGGCCGGACAGGGGGCGACACCGGGGAGCTGTTTTTT
TRBJ1-1	-	TRBV13	many	CASSLAGGLNTEAFF	TGTGCCAGCAGCTTAGCTGGGGGACTGAACACTGAAGCTTTCTTT
TRBJ2-3	TRBD2	TRBV5-8	many	CASSLGFLAGGTDTQYF	TGTGCCAGCAGCTTGGGATTCTTAGCGGGGGGCACAGATACGCAGTATTTT
TRBJ2-6	-	TRBV24-1	many	CATSDRPRAGANVLTF	TGTGCCACCAGTGATAGGCCCCGGGCTGGGGCCAACGTCCTGACTTTC
TRBJ2-5	-	TRBV10-3	many	CAISAAGTETQYF	TGTGCCATCAGTGCTGCAGGGACTGAGACCCAGTACTTC
TRBJ2-1	-	TRBV29-1	many	CSVEDPTAYNEQFF	TGCAGCGTTGAAGATCCCACAGCTTACAATGAGCAGTTCTTC
TRBJ1-2	TRBD1	TRBV6-5	-	CASSSRTGQAGYTF	TGTGCCAGCAGTTCCCGGACAGGGCAGGCTGGCTACACCTTC
TRBJ1-6	TRBD1	TRBV27	many	CASRSITGGITNSPLHF	TGTGCCAGCAGGAGCATAACAGGGGGCATTACGAATTCACCCCTCCACTTT
TRBJ1-1	-	TRBV6-2/TRBV6-3	-	CASTVLWNTEAFF	TGTGCCAGCACCGTCCTTTGGAACACTGAAGCTTTCTTT
TRBJ1-5	TRBD1	TRBV27	many	CASSLLGTGDRNQPQHF	TGTGCCAGCAGTTTATTGGGGACAGGGGACCGCAATCAGCCCCAGCATTTT
TRBJ1-1	-	TRBV28	few	CASSFDATTEAFF	TGTGCCAGCAGTTTTGACGCTACCACCGAAGCTTTCTTT
TRBJ2-7	-	TRBV24-1	-	CATSDSASYEQYF	TGTGCCACCAGTGATTCGGCTAGCTACGAGCAGTACTTC
TRBJ1-6	TRBD1	TRBV24-1	many	CATIPGQLNSPLHF	TGTGCCACCATCCCGGGACAGCTTAATTCACCCCTCCACTTT
TRBJ2-5	TRBD2	TRBV5-1	many	CASSSGLAGGGKTQYF	TGCGCCAGCAGCTCGGGACTAGCGGGAGGAGGAAAGACCCAGTACTTC
TRBJ1-5	-	TRBV20-1	many	CSARTVGNQPQHF	TGCAGTGCTAGGACAGTTGGAAATCAGCCCCAGCATTTT
TRBJ2-3	TRBD1	TRBV20-1	many	CSATLTGADTQYF	TGCAGTGCTACCTTGACAGGGGCAGATACGCAGTATTTT
TRBJ2-1	-	TRBV20-1	-	CSARDPPNLGDEQFF	TGCAGTGCTAGGGACCCCCCGAACCTTGGCGATGAGCAGTTCTTC
TRBJ2-1	-	TRBV4-3	-	CASSQEGLVRGNEQFF	TGCGCCAGCAGCCAAGAAGGTTTGGTGCGCGGTAATGAGCAGTTCTTC
TRBJ1-5	TRBD1	TRBV27	many	CASRRTTTGKVDQPQHF	TGTGCCAGCAGGCGCACTACGACAGGGAAAGTAGATCAGCCCCAGCATTTT
TRBJ1-5	TRBD1	TRBV19	many	CASSTEGGTNQPQHF	TGTGCCAGTAGTACTGAAGGGGGCACCAATCAGCCCCAGCATTTT
TRBJ1-1	TRBD1	TRBV30	many	CAWSRGTGNTEAFF	TGTGCCTGGTCGCGCGGGACAGGCAACACTGAAGCTTTCTTT
TRBJ2-7	TRBD1	TRBV12-3/TRBV12-4	many	CASTLGTGVKEQYF	TGTGCCAGCACTCTCGGTACAGGGGTGAAGGAGCAGTACTTC
TRBJ1-2	TRBD1	TRBV28	many	CATQFEGGPYGYTF	TGTGCCACCCAGTTTGAAGGGGGCCCCTATGGCTACACCTTC
TRBJ2-7	-	TRBV27	few	CASSLRPDSYEQYF	TGTGCCAGCAGTTTACGCCCTGACAGCTACGAGCAGTACTTC
TRBJ2-5	-	TRBV13	many	CASTRSTQTETQYF	TGTGCCAGCACACGTTCGACGCAGACGGAGACCCAGTACTTC
TRBJ2-7	-	TRBV6-1	many	CASSGARSAYEQYF	TGTGCCAGCAGCGGTGCGAGGTCGGCTTACGAGCAGTACTTC
TRBJ1-1	-	TRBV19	few	CASSIHPPGTTEAFF	TGTGCCAGTAGTATCCACCCTCCTGGGACCACTGAAGCTTTCTTT
TRBJ2-5	TRBD1	TRBV2	-	CASMLSGQGTATGETQYF	TGTGCCAGCATGTTGTCGGGACAGGGGACCGCGACCGGGGAGACCCAGTACTTC